This is a list of T cell receptor beta chains from one sample in a study of CD8 T cells in Susac syndrome. One entry per CDR3 protein results from TCRdb running MiXCR on the immunoSEQ multiplex PCR reads. The table records more than 200,000 distinct CDR3 sequences, approximately 90% of them present only once. The material sequenced was CD8+ T cells from PBMCs. These receptors were taken from a human donor with multiple sclerosis. Each CDR3 is given with its conserved first and last residue. The D gene is left open where the match is weak. Clone size is not always given. Where it is, it says once, few, many or a class for expanded clones.

j_call clone_size d_call v_call cdr3_aa cdr3_nt
TRBJ1-4 NA TRBD1 TRBV28 CASSSYSTGIEKLFF TGTGCCAGCAGTTCCTACTCGACAGGGATTGAAAAACTGTTTTTT
TRBJ1-1 NA NA TRBV6-6 CASSHPTGTEAFF TGTGCCAGCAGTCACCCGACGGGCACTGAAGCTTTCTTT
TRBJ2-7 few NA TRBV29-1 CSVPWRGVQYF TGCAGCGTCCCATGGAGGGGAGTACAGTACTTC
TRBJ1-2 NA TRBD1 TRBV27 CASSGRDRNNYGYTF TGTGCCAGCAGTGGCCGGGACAGGAATAACTATGGCTACACCTTC
TRBJ2-5 once NA TRBV13 CASSLGVAETQYF TGTGCCAGCAGCTTAGGGGTTGCAGAGACCCAGTACTTC
TRBJ2-6 once NA TRBV5-8 CASSGAGANVLTF TGTGCCAGCAGCGGAGCTGGGGCCAACGTCCTGACTTTC
TRBJ2-1 NA TRBD1 TRBV7-9 CASSPGQGKDNEQFF TGTGCCAGCAGCCCCGGACAGGGAAAGGACAATGAGCAGTTCTTC
TRBJ2-1 NA NA TRBV4-3 CASSQETASDDEQFF TGCGCCAGCAGCCAAGAGACAGCTAGCGACGATGAGCAGTTCTTC
TRBJ2-2 NA NA TRBV12-3/TRBV12-4 CASSEIPGELFF TGTGCCAGCAGTGAGATCCCCGGGGAGCTGTTTTTT
TRBJ2-1 NA TRBD2 TRBV18 CASSPPGGSGRYNEQFF TGTGCCAGCTCACCACCGGGTGGAAGCGGGAGGTACAATGAGCAGTTCTTC
TRBJ2-1 NA NA TRBV19 CASSIERSDNEQFF TGTGCCAGTAGTATAGAAAGGAGTGACAATGAGCAGTTCTTC
TRBJ2-2 NA TRBD2 TRBV11-2 CASSLHLLAGGQNTGELFF TGTGCCAGCAGCCTACACCTACTAGCGGGGGGCCAGAACACCGGGGAGCTGTTTTTT
TRBJ2-7 NA NA TRBV10-3 CAISDVGTSSYEQYF TGTGCCATCAGTGACGTCGGGACAAGCTCCTACGAGCAGTACTTC
TRBJ2-7 NA TRBD2 TRBV5-6 CASSFGLAGPYEQYF TGTGCCAGCAGCTTTGGGCTAGCGGGACCTTACGAGCAGTACTTC
TRBJ1-1 once NA TRBV2 CASYDWNTEAFF TGTGCCAGCTATGACTGGAACACTGAAGCTTTCTTT
TRBJ1-2 NA NA TRBV9 CASSVGGTLSDYGYTF TGTGCCAGCAGCGTAGGGGGAACTTTAAGTGACTATGGCTACACCTTC
TRBJ2-3 once TRBD1 TRBV13 CASTRGGDSPDTQYF TGTGCCAGCACCCGAGGGGGCGACTCCCCAGATACGCAGTATTTT
TRBJ2-7 NA NA TRBV9 CASSVRDFGDEQYF TGTGCCAGCAGCGTCAGGGATTTCGGCGACGAGCAGTACTTC
TRBJ2-7 NA NA TRBV9 CASSVEDLAYDYEQYF TGTGCCAGCAGCGTGGAGGACTTGGCGTACGATTACGAGCAGTACTTC
TRBJ2-7 NA NA TRBV19 CASSGSRVWDEQYF TGTGCCAGTAGTGGGTCTCGGGTCTGGGACGAGCAGTACTTC
TRBJ2-1 NA NA TRBV3-1 CASSQGGSLLDNEQFF TGTGCCAGCAGCCAAGGTGGCTCCTTATTAGACAATGAGCAGTTCTTC
TRBJ1-3 NA NA TRBV4-2 CASSQDPQDSGNTIYF TGTGCCAGCAGCCAAGATCCGCAGGACTCTGGAAACACCATATATTTT
TRBJ2-7 NA NA TRBV21-1 CASSSPVQDHSYEQYF TGTGCCAGCAGCTCCCCCGTACAGGACCACTCCTACGAGCAGTACTTC
TRBJ2-1 NA TRBD2 TRBV7-3 CASSLASGVEQFF TGTGCCAGCAGCTTAGCTAGCGGGGTTGAGCAGTTCTTC
TRBJ2-2 NA NA TRBV9 CASSVPFSVGGTGELFF TGTGCCAGCAGCGTCCCTTTTAGCGTAGGAGGGACCGGGGAGCTGTTTTTT
TRBJ2-1 NA TRBD2 TRBV7-9 CASSLVVAGTSGMGFF TGTGCCAGCAGCTTAGTCGTAGCCGGGACTAGCGGGATGGGGTTCTTC
TRBJ1-1 NA NA TRBV9 CASSVVSGMSEAFF TGTGCCAGCAGCGTAGTGTCCGGGATGAGTGAAGCTTTCTTT
TRBJ2-4 NA TRBD1 TRBV6-2/TRBV6-3 CASSYNLGGQFLAKNIQYF TGTGCCAGCAGTTACAACTTAGGGGGACAGTTCCTAGCCAAAAACATTCAGTACTTC
TRBJ1-1 NA NA TRBV23-1 CASSQSGGRLNTEAFF TGCGCCAGCAGTCAATCGGGGGGCAGGCTGAACACTGAAGCTTTCTTT
TRBJ1-1 once NA TRBV7-2 CASSLPGGLTEAFF TGTGCCAGCAGCTTACCCGGGGGGCTGACTGAAGCTTTCTTT
TRBJ2-1 NA TRBD2 TRBV29-1 CSVVGGAYNEQFF TGCAGCGTTGTCGGGGGGGCCTACAATGAGCAGTTCTTC
TRBJ1-4 NA NA TRBV7-8 CASSTRDGQPSTNEKLFF TGTGCCAGCAGCACCCGGGACGGACAACCTTCAACTAATGAAAAACTGTTTTTT
TRBJ2-3 NA TRBD2 TRBV12-3/TRBV12-4 CASRPAGVISDTQYF TGTGCCAGCAGGCCAGCGGGAGTTATATCAGATACGCAGTATTTT
TRBJ2-1 NA NA TRBV19 CASSHLSEEQFF TGTGCCAGTTCCCATCTGAGCGAAGAGCAGTTCTTC
TRBJ1-6 NA NA TRBV6-1 CASSVLPANPLHF TGTGCCAGCAGTGTTTTACCCGCGAATCCCCTCCACTTT
TRBJ2-2 NA TRBD2 TRBV11-3 CASRPDIPADGGVNTGELFF TGTGCAAGCAGACCAGACATCCCAGCAGATGGGGGGGTTAACACCGGGGAGCTGTTTTTT
TRBJ1-4 once NA TRBV4-2 CASSQGYNEKLFF TGTGCCAGCAGCCAGGGTTATAATGAAAAACTGTTTTTT